The T cell receptor beta chain under discussion was sequenced for a study of shared clonotypes between healthy human individuals. On the study more broadly: The donors, a couple of women and a few men, were aged 18 to 49. Plates per donor: three CD4 naive, three CD4 memory, two CD8 naive, one CD8 memory.

Points from the study as a whole: What naive subsets generally showed was a larger estimated richness than memory subsets showed.

CDR1 SEHNR and CDR2 FQNEAQ come from the germline V gene (reference sequence). The germline V and J ends were trimmed by 7 bases and 6 bases, with 16 bases remaining between them. This CDR3 is 13 amino acids long. Profiling relied on immunoSEQ multiplex PCR, and the TCRdb table lists in-frame clones only, not all of them. In the table there are hundreds of thousands of clones, roughly 95% of which are singletons. Comment on this clone: Its antigen remains unknown.

CD8 cells classed as naive were CD45RO-negative and positively selected for CCR7, excluding terminally differentiated effector memory CD45RA+ cells. The TCR was taken from a woman aged 25 to 45 in good health. Material for sequencing was naive CD8+ T cells sorted from blood. The rearrangement links TRBV7-9 to TRBJ2-7; D unclear. The CDR3 DNA follows: TGTGCCAGCACCATTCTGGGGTTTATCGAGCAGTACTTC. This translates into CASTILGFIEQYF.